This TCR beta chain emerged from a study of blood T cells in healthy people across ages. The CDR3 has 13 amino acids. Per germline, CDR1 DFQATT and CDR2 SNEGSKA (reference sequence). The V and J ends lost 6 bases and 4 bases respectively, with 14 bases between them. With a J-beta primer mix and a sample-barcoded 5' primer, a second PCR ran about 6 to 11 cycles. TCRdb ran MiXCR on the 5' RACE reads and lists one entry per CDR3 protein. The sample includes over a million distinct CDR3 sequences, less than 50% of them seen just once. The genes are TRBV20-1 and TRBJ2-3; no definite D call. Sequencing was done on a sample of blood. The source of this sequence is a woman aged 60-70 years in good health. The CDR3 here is CSAPTVYPDTQYF. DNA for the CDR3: TGCAGTGCCCCGACTGTTTACCCAGATACGCAGTATTTT.